Listed below are T cell receptor beta chains from one sample, sequenced in a study of OX40 agonist ivuxolimab in advanced cancers. The data were produced by immunoSEQ multiplex PCR, yet TCRdb's version contains in-frame clones alone and is incomplete. Of about 50,000 clones in the sample, about 88% were seen once. Sample: CD4+ or CD8+ T cells sorted from blood, taken in a trial of the OX40 agonist ivuxolimab. These receptor sequences come from an adult with an advanced solid tumor such as melanoma, head and neck, liver or kidney cancer. The CDR3 runs from the conserved cysteine through the conserved F or W. D genes are given only for firm matches. Size tells how often a clone was seen (once, few, many) or the class of an expanded clone, and some rows leave it out.

d_call: NA; clone_size: NA; v_call: TRBV6-1; cdr3_length: 17; j_call: TRBJ2-1; cdr3_nt: TGTGCCAGCAGTGACCGGGACACCCGAGGGTCCTACAATGAGCAGTTCTTC; cdr3_aa: CASSDRDTRGSYNEQFF
d_call: NA; clone_size: NA; v_call: TRBV28; cdr3_length: 12; j_call: TRBJ2-3; cdr3_nt: TGTGCCAGCAGCGTAGCTATGGATACGCAGTATTTT; cdr3_aa: CASSVAMDTQYF
d_call: NA; clone_size: once; v_call: TRBV4-2; cdr3_length: 13; j_call: TRBJ2-3; cdr3_nt: TGTGCCAGCAGCCAAGAGACTACCCGACCCAGGGGTTTT; cdr3_aa: CASSQETTRPRGF
d_call: NA; clone_size: NA; v_call: TRBV6-1; cdr3_length: 13; j_call: TRBJ1-4; cdr3_nt: TGTGCCAGCAGTGAATCGCTGGGTGAAAAACTGTTTTTT; cdr3_aa: CASSESLGEKLFF
d_call: NA; clone_size: NA; v_call: TRBV27; cdr3_length: 12; j_call: TRBJ2-5; cdr3_nt: TGTGCCAGCCGTTCTGAGGGGGAGACCCAGTACTTC; cdr3_aa: CASRSEGETQYF
d_call: TRBD2; clone_size: NA; v_call: TRBV18; cdr3_length: 15; j_call: TRBJ2-7; cdr3_nt: TGTGCCAGCTCGCCTCTAGCGGGAGGAAATTACGAGCAGTACTTC; cdr3_aa: CASSPLAGGNYEQYF
d_call: TRBD1; clone_size: NA; v_call: TRBV10-3; cdr3_length: 16; j_call: TRBJ1-6; cdr3_nt: TGTGCCATCAGTGATCACTCGACAGGGAAGAATTCACCCCTCCACTTT; cdr3_aa: CAISDHSTGKNSPLHF
d_call: NA; clone_size: NA; v_call: TRBV6-5; cdr3_length: 13; j_call: TRBJ2-1; cdr3_nt: TGTGCCAGCAGACCTAGCGTTTACAATGAGCAGTTCTTC; cdr3_aa: CASRPSVYNEQFF
d_call: TRBD1; clone_size: NA; v_call: TRBV7-8; cdr3_length: 15; j_call: TRBJ2-1; cdr3_nt: TGTGCCAGCAGCTTAGTAGGGGGCGATGTAAATGAGCAGTTCTTC; cdr3_aa: CASSLVGGDVNEQFF
d_call: TRBD1; clone_size: once; v_call: TRBV11-2; cdr3_length: 14; j_call: TRBJ2-7; cdr3_nt: TGTGCCAGCAGCTCTCCACAGGGGGCCAACGAGCAGTACTTC; cdr3_aa: CASSSPQGANEQYF
d_call: TRBD2; clone_size: once; v_call: TRBV6-1; cdr3_length: 19; j_call: TRBJ2-1; cdr3_nt: TGTGCCAGCAGTGAAGACGGTCGGGCTAGCGGGAGGGCGTACAATGAGCAGTTCTTC; cdr3_aa: CASSEDGRASGRAYNEQFF
d_call: TRBD2; clone_size: NA; v_call: TRBV11-1; cdr3_length: 17; j_call: TRBJ2-1; cdr3_nt: TGTGCCAGCACGTCCGGACTAGCGGGAGGACGGTACAATGAGCAGTTCTTC; cdr3_aa: CASTSGLAGGRYNEQFF
d_call: NA; clone_size: few; v_call: TRBV2; cdr3_length: 12; j_call: TRBJ1-5; cdr3_nt: TGTGCCAGCAGGGGGGATCGGCAGCCCCAGCATTTT; cdr3_aa: CASRGDRQPQHF
d_call: NA; clone_size: NA; v_call: TRBV11-2; cdr3_length: 14; j_call: TRBJ1-2; cdr3_nt: TGTGCCAGCAGCCAATGGGCGGCTAACTATGGCTACACCTTC; cdr3_aa: CASSQWAANYGYTF
d_call: TRBD1; clone_size: NA; v_call: TRBV30; cdr3_length: 13; j_call: TRBJ1-2; cdr3_nt: TGTGCCTGGACCCCAGACAGGGGAGGAGGCTACACCTTC; cdr3_aa: CAWTPDRGGGYTF
d_call: NA; clone_size: NA; v_call: TRBV1; cdr3_length: 17; j_call: TRBJ2-1; cdr3_nt: TGCACCAGCAGCCAAGATCGTGGGGAGAGCTCCTACAATGAGCAGTTCTTC; cdr3_aa: CTSSQDRGESSYNEQFF
d_call: NA; clone_size: NA; v_call: TRBV5-4; cdr3_length: 14; j_call: TRBJ2-1; cdr3_nt: TGTGCCAGCGGGGCCTTTATGGCCTACAATGAGCAGTTCTTC; cdr3_aa: CASGAFMAYNEQFF
d_call: NA; clone_size: few; v_call: TRBV7-2; cdr3_length: 14; j_call: TRBJ1-5; cdr3_nt: TGTGCCAGCAGCTTACAGGGTGGCAATCAGCCCCAGCATTTT; cdr3_aa: CASSLQGGNQPQHF
d_call: TRBD1; clone_size: NA; v_call: TRBV7-2; cdr3_length: 15; j_call: TRBJ1-1; cdr3_nt: TGTGCCAGCAGCCCATACATCAGGGGGGACACTGAAGCTTTCTTT; cdr3_aa: CASSPYIRGDTEAFF
d_call: NA; clone_size: few; v_call: TRBV19; cdr3_length: 14; j_call: TRBJ1-4; cdr3_nt: TGTGCCAGTAGGCCGCCAACGGATAGTGAAAAACTGTTTTTT; cdr3_aa: CASRPPTDSEKLFF
d_call: NA; clone_size: NA; v_call: TRBV28; cdr3_length: 15; j_call: TRBJ1-3; cdr3_nt: TGTGCCAGCAGTTCAAACATACACTCTGGAAACACCATATATTTT; cdr3_aa: CASSSNIHSGNTIYF
d_call: TRBD2; clone_size: NA; v_call: TRBV11-3; cdr3_length: 17; j_call: TRBJ2-3; cdr3_nt: TGTGCCAGCAGCACTGGGACTAGCGGCCCAGGGGGAGATACGCAGTATTTT; cdr3_aa: CASSTGTSGPGGDTQYF
d_call: NA; clone_size: NA; v_call: TRBV7-3; cdr3_length: 15; j_call: TRBJ2-3; cdr3_nt: TGTGCCAGCAGCTTATTACCGCTACCCCCAGATACGCAGTATTTT; cdr3_aa: CASSLLPLPPDTQYF
d_call: TRBD2; clone_size: NA; v_call: TRBV4-3; cdr3_length: 15; j_call: TRBJ2-7; cdr3_nt: TGCGCCAGCAGCCAAATAGCGGGAGAAGGCTACGAGCAGTACTTC; cdr3_aa: CASSQIAGEGYEQYF
d_call: NA; clone_size: NA; v_call: TRBV6-6; cdr3_length: 13; j_call: TRBJ2-7; cdr3_nt: TGTGCCAGCGCCGACGCACGCGGCTACGAGCAGTACTTC; cdr3_aa: CASADARGYEQYF
d_call: NA; clone_size: NA; v_call: TRBV14; cdr3_length: 15; j_call: TRBJ2-7; cdr3_nt: TGTGCCAGCAGCCAAGAAACGGGGCAGGGCTACGAGCAGTACTTC; cdr3_aa: CASSQETGQGYEQYF
d_call: TRBD1; clone_size: NA; v_call: TRBV6-5; cdr3_length: 15; j_call: TRBJ2-2; cdr3_nt: TGTGCCAGCAGACCGTACAGGGGACACACCGGGGAGCTGTTTTTT; cdr3_aa: CASRPYRGHTGELFF
d_call: TRBD1; clone_size: few; v_call: TRBV19; cdr3_length: 13; j_call: TRBJ1-5; cdr3_nt: TGTGCCAGTAGTATCCGACAGGGTCAGCCCCAGCATTTT; cdr3_aa: CASSIRQGQPQHF
d_call: NA; clone_size: NA; v_call: TRBV9; cdr3_length: 13; j_call: TRBJ2-7; cdr3_nt: TGTGCCAGCAGCGTAGGAGAACCAACCGAGCAGTACTTC; cdr3_aa: CASSVGEPTEQYF
d_call: TRBD2; clone_size: NA; v_call: TRBV5-4; cdr3_length: 15; j_call: TRBJ2-5; cdr3_nt: TGTGCCAGCAGCGTAGCGGGAGGGCTACAAGAGACCCAGTACTTC; cdr3_aa: CASSVAGGLQETQYF
d_call: TRBD1; clone_size: NA; v_call: TRBV11-2; cdr3_length: 15; j_call: TRBJ2-7; cdr3_nt: TGTGCCAGCAGCTTAGCGACAGGGCTAGCCTACGAGCAGTACTTC; cdr3_aa: CASSLATGLAYEQYF
d_call: NA; clone_size: once; v_call: TRBV21-1; cdr3_length: 15; j_call: TRBJ2-7; cdr3_nt: TGTGCCAGCAGGCGCAGGGAGTTTATTTCCTACGAGCAGTACTTC; cdr3_aa: CASRRREFISYEQYF
d_call: NA; clone_size: NA; v_call: TRBV7-6; cdr3_length: 20; j_call: TRBJ2-1; cdr3_nt: TGTGCCAGCAGCTTAGGGGCCAGGATTGCCTTGGGCCCCGGCGCTCATGAGCAGTTCTTC; cdr3_aa: CASSLGARIALGPGAHEQFF
d_call: NA; clone_size: once; v_call: TRBV7-9; cdr3_length: 16; j_call: TRBJ2-3; cdr3_nt: TGTGCCAGCAGCTCCGGGACACCAACCGCTGGTGATACGCAGTATTTT; cdr3_aa: CASSSGTPTAGDTQYF
d_call: TRBD2; clone_size: NA; v_call: TRBV18; cdr3_length: 20; j_call: TRBJ2-6; cdr3_nt: TGTGCCAGCTCAGCGACAGAACTAGCGGGTCTTACCTCTGGGGCCAACGTCCTGACTTTC; cdr3_aa: CASSATELAGLTSGANVLTF
d_call: NA; clone_size: NA; v_call: TRBV28; cdr3_length: 14; j_call: TRBJ1-1; cdr3_nt: TGTGCCAGCAGTTTAAACCAAGGTGGTACTGAAGCTTTCTTT; cdr3_aa: CASSLNQGGTEAFF
d_call: NA; clone_size: NA; v_call: TRBV20-1; cdr3_length: 10; j_call: TRBJ2-1; cdr3_nt: TGCAGTGCCTGGAACAATGAGCAGTTCTTC; cdr3_aa: CSAWNNEQFF
d_call: NA; clone_size: NA; v_call: TRBV30; cdr3_length: 14; j_call: TRBJ2-1; cdr3_nt: TGTGCCTGGAGAGGTCTAAGCTCCTACAATGAGCAGTTCTTC; cdr3_aa: CAWRGLSSYNEQFF
d_call: NA; clone_size: few; v_call: TRBV27; cdr3_length: 12; j_call: TRBJ2-3; cdr3_nt: TGTGCCAGCAGTTTCTTCACAGATACGCAGTATTTT; cdr3_aa: CASSFFTDTQYF
d_call: NA; clone_size: few; v_call: TRBV30; cdr3_length: 14; j_call: TRBJ1-5; cdr3_nt: TGTGCCTGGAGTACGAAGGGCCGCAGTCAGCCCCAGCATTTT; cdr3_aa: CAWSTKGRSQPQHF
d_call: NA; clone_size: NA; v_call: TRBV7-9; cdr3_length: 13; j_call: TRBJ2-1; cdr3_nt: TGTGCCAGCAGCCCGGGACCTTTCAATGAGCAGTTCTTC; cdr3_aa: CASSPGPFNEQFF
d_call: TRBD1; clone_size: NA; v_call: TRBV28; cdr3_length: 16; j_call: TRBJ2-2; cdr3_nt: TGTGCCAGCAGACGTTACAGGGGGCCAGACACCGGGGAGCTGTTTTTT; cdr3_aa: CASRRYRGPDTGELFF
d_call: NA; clone_size: NA; v_call: TRBV6-4; cdr3_length: 15; j_call: TRBJ2-1; cdr3_nt: TGTGCCAGCAGTGAAAGCGGAGGAGTCCACAATGAGCAGTTCTTC; cdr3_aa: CASSESGGVHNEQFF
d_call: TRBD2; clone_size: few; v_call: TRBV7-2; cdr3_length: 17; j_call: TRBJ2-3; cdr3_nt: TGTGCCAGCAGCTTAGTGGGACTAGCGGGAGGGACAGATACGCAGTATTTT; cdr3_aa: CASSLVGLAGGTDTQYF
d_call: NA; clone_size: NA; v_call: TRBV9; cdr3_length: 14; j_call: TRBJ2-2; cdr3_nt: TGTGCCAGCAGCGACGGCAGGACGGCCGGGGAGCTGTTTTTT; cdr3_aa: CASSDGRTAGELFF
d_call: NA; clone_size: NA; v_call: TRBV30; cdr3_length: 14; j_call: TRBJ2-3; cdr3_nt: TGTGCCTGGAGACAGGTATCGAGCACAGATACGCAGTATTTT; cdr3_aa: CAWRQVSSTDTQYF
d_call: NA; clone_size: NA; v_call: TRBV7-6; cdr3_length: 17; j_call: TRBJ1-2; cdr3_nt: TGTGCCAGCAGCTTTGGGCCCTCGTCGACCGGAGGAGGAGGCTACACCTTC; cdr3_aa: CASSFGPSSTGGGGYTF
d_call: TRBD2; clone_size: NA; v_call: TRBV2; cdr3_length: 14; j_call: TRBJ2-5; cdr3_nt: TGTGCCAGCAGGGGACTAGCGGGAGCTGGGGCCCAGTACTTC; cdr3_aa: CASRGLAGAGAQYF
d_call: NA; clone_size: NA; v_call: TRBV18; cdr3_length: 15; j_call: TRBJ1-2; cdr3_nt: TGTGCCAGCTCACCATCCCAGACAGCTAACTATGGCTACACCTTC; cdr3_aa: CASSPSQTANYGYTF
d_call: NA; clone_size: NA; v_call: TRBV28; cdr3_length: 13; j_call: TRBJ2-7; cdr3_nt: TGTGCCAGCAGTAAAACAGGGATCTACGAGCAGTACTTC; cdr3_aa: CASSKTGIYEQYF